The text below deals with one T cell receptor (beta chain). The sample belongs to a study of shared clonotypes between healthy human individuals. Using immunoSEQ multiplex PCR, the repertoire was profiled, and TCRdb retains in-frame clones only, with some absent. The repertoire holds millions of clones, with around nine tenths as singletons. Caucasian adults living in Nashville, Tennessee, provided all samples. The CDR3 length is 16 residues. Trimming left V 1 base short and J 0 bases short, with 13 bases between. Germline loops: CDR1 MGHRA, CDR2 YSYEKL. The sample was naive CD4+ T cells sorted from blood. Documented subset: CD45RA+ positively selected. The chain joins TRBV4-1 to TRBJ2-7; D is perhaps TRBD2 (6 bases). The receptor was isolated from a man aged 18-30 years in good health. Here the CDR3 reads CASSQGTGDRSYEQYF. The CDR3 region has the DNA TGCGCCAGCAGCCAAGGGACGGGGGACCGCTCCTACGAGCAGTACTTC.